What follows are 4 T cell receptor beta chains derived from one specimen sequenced in a study of OX40 agonist ivuxolimab in advanced cancers. Libraries were prepared by immunoSEQ multiplex PCR; TCRdb keeps only in-frame clonotypes and omits some of them. This table has under 70,000 clones, over 75% appearing once. The sequences come from CD4+ or CD8+ T cells sorted from blood, collected in a trial of the OX40 agonist ivuxolimab. The receptors derive from an adult with an advanced solid tumor such as melanoma, head and neck, liver or kidney cancer.

This chain connects TRBV4-1 to TRBJ1-6; D ambiguous. Trimming pared 4 bases from V and 10 bases from J, leaving 20 bases between. Germline CDR1 reads MGHRA; CDR2 reads YSYEKL. This CDR3 is 16 amino acids long. CDR3 nucleotides: TGCGCCAGCAGCCGCTCGAGAGGGAGTGAAACGTCACCCCTCCACTTT. Amino acid sequence: CASSRSRGSETSPLHF.

The table lists this clone with a count of one. This chain links TRBV27 with TRBJ1-1, with 8 bases matching TRBD1. CDR1 and CDR2 from the germline V gene are MNHEY and SMNVEV (reference sequence). After removal of 4 bases from V and 1 base from J, the junction contained 2 bases not matched to a gene. The CDR3 covers 14 residues. The CDR3 DNA sequence: TGTGCCAGCAGTTCCGGGACAGGGAACACTGAAGCTTTCTTT. Translating gives CASSSGTGNTEAFF.

V gene TRBV27 combines with J gene TRBJ1-1; D unclear. Trimming shortened V by 6 bases and J by 6 bases, and 17 bases separated the two germline ends. The CDR3 loop spans 14 amino acids. Germline V gene lookup returns CDR1 MNHEY and CDR2 SMNVEV (reference sequence). CDR3 in amino acids: CASSPGFAGAEAFF. CDR3 bases: TGTGCCAGCAGCCCGGGGTTTGCGGGAGCTGAAGCTTTCTTT.

This clone came up once. This chain connects TRBV7-9 to TRBJ2-7; 12 bases map to TRBD1. Trimming removed 1 base from V and 6 bases from J; junction bases left unmatched: 10. Germline V gives CDR1 SEHNR, CDR2 FQNEAQ (reference sequence). The CDR3 loop spans 17 amino acids. The CDR3 bases are TGTGCCAGCAGCTTAGGGAAATGGGACAGGGGGCAAGGCGAGCAGTACTTC. It encodes CASSLGKWDRGQGEQYF.